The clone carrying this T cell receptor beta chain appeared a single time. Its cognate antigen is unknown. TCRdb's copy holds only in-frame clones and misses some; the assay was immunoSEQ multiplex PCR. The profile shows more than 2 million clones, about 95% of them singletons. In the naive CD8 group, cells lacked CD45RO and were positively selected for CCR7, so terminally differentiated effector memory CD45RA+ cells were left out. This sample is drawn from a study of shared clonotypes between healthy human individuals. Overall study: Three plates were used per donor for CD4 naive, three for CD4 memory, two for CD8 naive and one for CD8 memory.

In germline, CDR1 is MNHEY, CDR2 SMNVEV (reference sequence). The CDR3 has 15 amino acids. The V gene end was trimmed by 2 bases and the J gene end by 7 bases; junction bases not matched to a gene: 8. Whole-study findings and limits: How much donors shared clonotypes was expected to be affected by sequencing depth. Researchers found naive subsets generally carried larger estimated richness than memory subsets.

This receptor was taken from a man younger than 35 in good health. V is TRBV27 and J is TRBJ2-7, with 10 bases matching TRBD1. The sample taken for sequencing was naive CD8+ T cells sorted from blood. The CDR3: CASSLTATGGLEQYF. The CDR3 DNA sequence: TGTGCCAGCAGTTTAACCGCGACAGGGGGCTTGGAGCAGTACTTC.